Shown below are 4 T cell receptor beta chains from a single sample sequenced in a study of T cell responses to AZD1222 COVID-19 vaccine. Only in-frame clones appear in the TCRdb table, and some are missing; sequencing was by immunoSEQ multiplex PCR. The sample includes tens of thousands of clones, around 90% of them seen just once. The sample consisted of peripheral blood, taken on day 0 of MenACWY control vaccination. The receptors stem from an adult in good health.

V is TRBV7-9 and J is TRBJ2-5, with D perhaps matching TRBD2 (5 bases). The germline gives CDR1 SEHNR, CDR2 FQNEAQ (reference sequence). This CDR3 has 15 residues. The V gene lost 3 bases and the J gene lost 0 bases, with 11 bases spanning the gap. This CDR3 reads CASSLTTPYQETQYF. As DNA, the CDR3 is TGTGCCAGCAGCTTGACTACACCGTACCAAGAGACCCAGTACTTC.

This sequence joins TRBV5-1 and TRBJ2-7, with 7 bases fitting TRBD2. Unmatched junction bases numbered 12, after V lost 4 bases and J lost 5 bases. The germline gives CDR1 SGHRS, CDR2 YFSETQ. The CDR3 runs 15 residues. Written as DNA, the CDR3 is TGCGCCAGCAGCCCGACTAGCTCAGCGGGTAACGAGCAGTACTTC. This codes for CASSPTSSAGNEQYF.

The chain employs TRBV7-8 and TRBJ2-1; 9 nucleotides line up with TRBD2. J was trimmed by 7 bases and V by 0 bases; bases with no gene match: 7. This CDR3 is built from 16 residues. Germline CDR1 and CDR2: SGHVS and FQNEAQ. The CDR3 sequence is CASSLARLAVTNEQFF. CDR3 bases: TGTGCCAGCAGCTTAGCGAGACTAGCGGTGACGAATGAGCAGTTCTTC. Filled out from reference TRBV7-8 and TRBJ2-1, the complete variable domain reads GAGVSQSPRYKVAKRGQDVALRCDPISGHVSLFWYQQALGQGPEFLTYFQNEAQLDKSGLPSDRFFAERPEGSVSTLKIQRTQQEDSAVYLCASSLARLAVTNEQFFGPGTRLTVL.

The V call is TRBV2, the J call TRBJ1-1, with D possibly TRBD1 on 5 matching bases. The CDR3 totals 14 residues. The germline V gene has CDR1 SNHLY and CDR2 FYNNEI. Trimming removed 6 bases from V and 4 bases from J, with 15 bases in between. The CDR3 spells CASRGTDGSTEAFF. In DNA form, the CDR3 reads TGTGCCAGCAGAGGGACGGACGGAAGCACTGAAGCTTTCTTT.